These T cell receptor beta chains were read from a single sample in a study of cytomegalovirus exposure and HLA in healthy donors. Clones were read by immunoSEQ multiplex PCR, and TCRdb kept only the in-frame ones, dropping some. This table holds roughly 56,000 clones, around 90% found once. The sample comprised PBMCs. These receptors originate from a woman in her 30s in good health and CMV-seronegative. CDR3s include the opening cysteine and the closing phenylalanine or tryptophan. Each record gives: clone size, D gene, V gene, J gene, CDR3 DNA, CDR3 protein. The D gene is left open where the match is weak. Not all rows give a size; the values are once, few, many and, for expanded clones, a class.

>few|.|TRBV19|TRBJ2-5
TGTGCCAGTAGTCCGATGACACGCCAAGAGACCCAGTACTTC
CASSPMTRQETQYF
>.|.|TRBV5-1|TRBJ2-2
TGCGCCAGCCGCCCGACAGGGAACACCGGGGAGCTGTTTTTT
CASRPTGNTGELFF
>.|.|TRBV5-4|TRBJ2-3
TGTGCCAGCAGCTTGGGAGTAGGGGTAACGTCCCGCAATACGCAGTATTTT
CASSLGVGVTSRNTQYF
>.|.|TRBV5-4|TRBJ2-7
TGTGCCAGCAGCTTCCAGGGGCTGGTCGAGCAGTACTTC
CASSFQGLVEQYF
>.|.|TRBV6-4|TRBJ2-7
TGTGCCAGCAGTGAGAGGGTAGACATAGCCTACGAGCAGTACTTC
CASSERVDIAYEQYF
>once|TRBD1|TRBV19|TRBJ2-7
TGTGCCAGTAGTATTCGGGGACAGGGCTCCTACGAGCAGTACTTC
CASSIRGQGSYEQYF
>.|.|TRBV2|TRBJ2-7
TGTGCCAGCAGTGAAAATCTTGGTACCGGGGAGCAGTACTTC
CASSENLGTGEQYF
>.|.|TRBV25-1|TRBJ2-1
TGTGCCAGCAGTGCCCATAGCGACCCCTCCTACAATGAGCAGTTCTTC
CASSAHSDPSYNEQFF
>once|TRBD1|TRBV6-1|TRBJ2-7
TGTGCCAGCAGTGAAGCGTTCTTTAGGGGGCCATCTCGATCCGTCTCCTACGAGCAGTACTTC
CASSEAFFRGPSRSVSYEQYF
>.|.|TRBV6-6|TRBJ1-1
TGTGCCAGCAGTATAGGGGGCACTGAAGCTTTCTTT
CASSIGGTEAFF
>.|.|TRBV5-6|TRBJ2-7
TGTGCCAGCAGCTTGGGGACACTCCCTTACGAGCAGTACTTC
CASSLGTLPYEQYF
>once|TRBD1|TRBV9|TRBJ1-3
TGTGCCAGCAGCGTAGGCGAGACAGGGATCTCTGGAAACACCATATATTTT
CASSVGETGISGNTIYF
>.|.|TRBV25-1|TRBJ1-1
TGTGCCAGCACCCCAAAAGGTGGTCACGAGGGCAGCAAAGCTTTCTTT
CASTPKGGHEGSKAFF
>.|TRBD1|TRBV27|TRBJ2-1
TGTGCCGGCAGTTTAGAAAAGGGACAGTACCACTACAATGAGCAGTTCTTC
CAGSLEKGQYHYNEQFF
>.|TRBD1|TRBV27|TRBJ2-7
TGTGCCAGCAGGTCCGGACAGGGGGCCTACGAGCAGTACTTC
CASRSGQGAYEQYF
>.|TRBD2|TRBV7-2|TRBJ2-3
TGTGCCAGCAGCAGGACTAGGGATCGTGCAGATACGCAGTATTTT
CASSRTRDRADTQYF